The sequence of this T cell receptor beta chain was determined in a study of cytomegalovirus exposure and HLA in healthy donors. General study points: Links to common viral pathogens appeared, in a later analysis, for several of the most significant clusters. When presence/absence was analysed, sequencing depth was taken to be roughly uniform across donors. Three of the chains that were CMV-associated were confirmed in vitro to be specific for CMV antigens.

The germline V gene has CDR1 LGHNA and CDR2 YNFKEQ. The CDR3 spans 14 residues. V was clipped by 1 base and J by 8 bases, with 11 bases between them. The primer mix had 60 Vbeta and 13 Jbeta primers. Using immunoSEQ multiplex PCR, the repertoire was profiled, and TCRdb retains in-frame clones only, with some absent. The table records roughly 120,000 clones, 70% to 80% of them present only once. About this clone: The antigen is undetermined.

Input material: PBMCs. The source of this sequence is a man between 45 and 60 years old in good health and CMV-seropositive. The rearrangement joins TRBV4-2 to TRBJ1-4; D remains unclear. The CDR3 DNA follows: TGTGCCAGCAGCCAAGGGGAGGGTTGGGAAAAACTGTTTTTT. Translation gives CASSQGEGWEKLFF.